This TCR beta chain was captured in a study of blood T cell repertoires in COVID-19. How the authors handled the data: Quantification of nucleated cells was approximated via reference gene primer amplification. Data came from immunoSEQ multiplex PCR; TCRdb stores just in-frame clones and leaves some out. V and J calls and clone size are as listed in that table; D and trimming were resolved from the DNA. The table shows approximately 300,000 clones, with roughly nine tenths occurring only once. Individuals drawn from 20 to 30 US areas were about 18 to 100 years old. Researchers sorted participants into cohorts using their self-reported clinical history. The study recruited exposed participants who had met a COVID-19 case within 2 weeks before entry. The TCR sequence derives from a woman in her 30s who had been exposed to COVID-19. The sequencing input was PBMCs or T cells enriched from blood (not recorded which).

The CDR3 DNA follows: TGCAGCGTCCGTCCCGACTTGGCAGATACGCAGTATTTT. Its translation is CSVRPDLADTQYF. This sequence joins TRBV29-1 and TRBJ2-3; D gene ambiguous. V was shortened by 6 bases and J by 4 bases, with 14 bases between the two germline ends. The CDR3 contains 13 residues. Germline V CDR1 and CDR2: SQVTM, ANQGSEA.